The clone carrying this T cell receptor beta chain was counted many times. The antigen remains unidentified. The sample originates from a study of early T cells in non-severe SARS-CoV-2 infection. Study-wide background: Sequenced bulk RNA came from whole blood that was unsorted, and chains were unpaired. Study-level results: VDJdb matching skewed toward anti-spike CD8 responses, missing private and CD4 specificities.

There are 15 residues in the CDR3. Trimming stripped 4 bases from V and 4 bases from J, with 18 bases between. Germline loops: CDR1 DFQATT, CDR2 SNEGSKA (reference sequence). Unique molecular identifiers were attached to individual cDNA molecules. One entry per CDR3 protein, called by TCRdb with MiXCR from the 5' RACE reads. Altogether about 77,000 distinct CDR3 sequences are present, more than 4% being singletons, with the ten largest covering roughly 7.3%. Sequences were derived from whole blood, sampled at baseline. V and J are TRBV20-1 and TRBJ2-3; D is unresolved. This TCR derives from an adult who was a healthcare worker with PCR-confirmed SARS-CoV-2 infection or an uninfected control (not recorded which). CDR3 sequence: CSATRTSRSADTQYF. DNA for the CDR3: TGCAGTGCTACCAGGACGTCCAGGAGCGCAGATACGCAGTATTTT.